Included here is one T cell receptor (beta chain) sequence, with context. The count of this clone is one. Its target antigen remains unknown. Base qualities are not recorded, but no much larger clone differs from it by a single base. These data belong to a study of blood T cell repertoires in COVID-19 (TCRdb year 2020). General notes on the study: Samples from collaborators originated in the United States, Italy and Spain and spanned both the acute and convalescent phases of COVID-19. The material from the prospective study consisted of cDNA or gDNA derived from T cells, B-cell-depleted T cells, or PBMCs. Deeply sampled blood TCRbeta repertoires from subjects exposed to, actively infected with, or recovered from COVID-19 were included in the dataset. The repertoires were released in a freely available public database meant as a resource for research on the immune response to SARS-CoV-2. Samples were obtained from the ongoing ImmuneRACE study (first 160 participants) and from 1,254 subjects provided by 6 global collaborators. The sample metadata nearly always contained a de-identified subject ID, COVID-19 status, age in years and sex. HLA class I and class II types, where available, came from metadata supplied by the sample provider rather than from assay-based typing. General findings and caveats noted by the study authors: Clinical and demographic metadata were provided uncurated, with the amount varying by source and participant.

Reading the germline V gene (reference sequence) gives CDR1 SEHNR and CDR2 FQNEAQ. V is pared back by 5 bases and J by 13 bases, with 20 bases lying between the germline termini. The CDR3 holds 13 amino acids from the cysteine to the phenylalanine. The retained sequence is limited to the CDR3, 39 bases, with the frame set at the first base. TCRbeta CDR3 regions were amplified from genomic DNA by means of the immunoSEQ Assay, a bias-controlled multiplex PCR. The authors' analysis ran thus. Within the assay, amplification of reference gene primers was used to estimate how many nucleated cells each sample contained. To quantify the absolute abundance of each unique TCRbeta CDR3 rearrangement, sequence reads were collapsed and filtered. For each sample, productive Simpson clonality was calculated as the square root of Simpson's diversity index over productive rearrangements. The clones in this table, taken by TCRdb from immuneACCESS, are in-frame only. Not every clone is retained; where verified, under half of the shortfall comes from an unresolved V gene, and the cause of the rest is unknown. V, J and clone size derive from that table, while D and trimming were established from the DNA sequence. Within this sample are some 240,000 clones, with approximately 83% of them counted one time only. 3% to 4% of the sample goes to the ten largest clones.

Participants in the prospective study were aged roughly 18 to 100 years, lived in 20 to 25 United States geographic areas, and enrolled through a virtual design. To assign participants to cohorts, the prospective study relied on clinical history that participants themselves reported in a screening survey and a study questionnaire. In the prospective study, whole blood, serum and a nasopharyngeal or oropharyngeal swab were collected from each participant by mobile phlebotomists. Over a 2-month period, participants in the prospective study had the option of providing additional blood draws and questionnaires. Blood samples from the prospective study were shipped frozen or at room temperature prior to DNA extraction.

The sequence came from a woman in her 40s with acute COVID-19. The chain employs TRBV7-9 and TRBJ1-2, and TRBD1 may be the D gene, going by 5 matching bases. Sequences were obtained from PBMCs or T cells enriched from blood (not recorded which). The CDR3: CASSPTSGAPATF. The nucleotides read TGTGCCAGCAGCCCGACAAGTGGGGCACCTGCCACCTTC.